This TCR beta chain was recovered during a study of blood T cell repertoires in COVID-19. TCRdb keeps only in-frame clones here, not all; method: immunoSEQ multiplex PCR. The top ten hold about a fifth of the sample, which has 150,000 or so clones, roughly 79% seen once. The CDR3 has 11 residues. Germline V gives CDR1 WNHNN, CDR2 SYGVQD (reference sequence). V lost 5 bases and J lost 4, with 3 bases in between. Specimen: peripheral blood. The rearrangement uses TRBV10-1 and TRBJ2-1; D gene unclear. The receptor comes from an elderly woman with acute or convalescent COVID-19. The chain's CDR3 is CASSLYNEQFF. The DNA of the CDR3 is TGCGCCAGCAGTTTATACAATGAGCAGTTCTTC.